These 5 T cell receptor beta chains originate from one sample sequenced in a study of T cells after yellow fever vaccination. From the 5' RACE reads, TCRdb called clonotypes with MiXCR, one entry per CDR3 protein. The profile covers about 260,000 distinct CDR3 sequences, with around 5.3% appearing a single time and around 3.3% taken by the ten largest. The starting material was CD4+ T cells sorted from PBMCs, obtained on the day of the yellow fever booster vaccination. Source of these receptors: a man aged 18 to 29 who received the YFV17D yellow fever vaccine.

This clonotype was seen only a few times. The chain recombines TRBV7-2 with TRBJ1-1; tentatively, D is TRBD1 (6 bases). Trimming removed 1 base from V and 5 bases from J, with 11 bases in between. Germline CDR1 is SGHTA and CDR2 is FQGNSA. The CDR3 is made up of 14 amino acids. The CDR3 DNA is TGTGCCAGCAGCTTAGTCGGGGGGCTGACTGAAGCTTTCTTT. As protein: CASSLVGGLTEAFF.

The chain couples TRBV28 to TRBJ2-3; 8 nucleotides line up with TRBD2. This CDR3 comprises 17 residues. The ends lost 5 bases at V and 6 bases at J; junction bases unmatched: 16. CDR1 is MDHEN, CDR2 SYDVKM, per germline. The chain's CDR3 is CASSPTGGGPATDTQYF. In DNA form, the CDR3 reads TGTGCCAGCAGTCCCACGGGGGGGGGTCCCGCAACTGATACGCAGTATTTT.

Ten or more counts support this clonotype. The chain uses TRBV30 and TRBJ1-6; TRBD1 is a possible D gene (5 bases). The CDR3 consists of 10 residues. V lost 5 bases and J lost 14, with 10 bases in between. Germline V gives CDR1 GTSNPN, CDR2 SVGIG (reference sequence). The CDR3 DNA reads TGTGCCTGGGGCCGGGGGGCCCTCCACTTT. It is translated as CAWGRGALHF.

A few counts support this clonotype. The CDR3 region is CASSVGQANTGELFF. The CDR3 DNA sequence: TGTGCCAGCAGTGTAGGACAAGCGAACACCGGGGAGCTGTTTTTT. This chain joins TRBV7-9 and TRBJ2-2, with a tentative D call TRBD1 (5 bases). V was pared by 6 bases and J by 0 bases, with 11 bases between. Germline values: CDR1 SEHNR, CDR2 FQNEAQ (reference sequence). The CDR3 consists of 15 residues.

This clonotype has at least ten counts. The chain recombines TRBV24-1 with TRBJ2-2; 7 positions match TRBD1. The CDR3 contains 13 residues. With 8 bases clipped from V and 3 bases from J, the junction kept 2 bases outside the gene matches. Germline assignment: CDR1 KGHDR and CDR2 SFDVKD. CDR3 bases: TGTGCCACCAAGGGGGCGGACACCGGGGAGCTGTTTTTT. Translation: CATKGADTGELFF.